The 4 T cell receptor beta chains listed next were all sequenced from one sample in a study of response to subunit inactivated influenza vaccine (dated by TCRdb to 2016 to 2019). Libraries were prepared through RT-PCR. Sequenced on an Illumina HiSeq 2500. Using fastp at Q25 and MiXCR, TCRdb reprocessed the public reads and kept productive beta chains. Rows merge per CDR3 protein into single entries with the most common DNA and genes. This sample holds around 570,000 distinct CDR3 sequences; 7.6% were observed only once. The ten largest clones add up to 13% of the sample. The sequences come from PBMCs from blood, collected about 24 months after vaccination. The receptor set was obtained from a man between 50 and 70 years old who received an inactivated influenza vaccine. Donor details come from another sample of the same person, matched by shared clones.

The chain has TRBV29-1 and TRBJ2-7; D is undetermined. V dropped 7 bases and J dropped 3 bases, with 10 bases sitting between them. The CDR3 contains 11 residues. Germline V gives CDR1 SQVTM, CDR2 ANQGSEA. CDR3 residues: CSGSEDYEQYF. The CDR3 coding sequence is TGCAGCGGATCCGAGGACTACGAGCAGTACTTC.

This clonotype was seen a handful of times. J is TRBJ1-2 and V is TRBV4-1; 7 bases align to TRBD1. The V gene's germline CDR1 is MGHRA and CDR2 YSYEKL. The V gene end was trimmed by 4 bases and the J gene end by 4 bases; junction bases not matched to a gene: 9. The CDR3 spans 15 residues. DNA of the CDR3: TGCGCCAGCAGCCCGCGGGACAGTCCTTCCTATGGCTACACCTTC. Translated, it gives CASSPRDSPSYGYTF.

This rearrangement joins TRBV5-1 to TRBJ2-1; D remains unclear. Germline-derived CDR1 and CDR2 are SGHRS and YFSETQ. This CDR3 region has 13 residues. Deletions cut 0 bases from V and 5 bases from J, with 6 bases between. The CDR3 region has the DNA TGCGCCAGCAGCTTGGACCCCCACAATGAGCAGTTCTTC. It encodes CASSLDPHNEQFF.

In its sample, this clonotype was seen a few times. The DNA of the CDR3 is TGCGCCAGCAGCCCTTACAGGGAAGAGGGTTACAATGAGCAGTTCTTC. This encodes CASSPYREEGYNEQFF. The chain has TRBV4-3 and TRBJ2-1, with D tentatively TRBD1 (6 bases). CDR3 length: 16 residues. V lost 4 bases to trimming and J lost 4 bases, with 17 bases between them. Germline V gene data show CDR1 as LGHNA and CDR2 as YSLEER.